Below are 21 T cell receptor gamma chains sequenced from a single sample in a study of gamma delta lymphoproliferative disorders and STAT genes. PBMCs from patients and controls supplied the genomic DNA for sequencing. TCRdb re-called the multiplex PCR reads using CATT. The sample contains more than 950 gamma-chain clones, about a fifth of which appear only once. The sample comprised blood. The receptors here all came from a human donor in good health.

As for this clone: One end of the junction is discordant with germline, which a read error may explain. The V call is TRGV8, the J call TRGJP. The J gene, missing from TCRdb, was assigned here through DNA to germline matching. The CDR3 loop spans 17 amino acids. Germline CDR1 reads VENAVY; CDR2 reads YDSYNSRV. CDR3 protein: CATWDRFKSWAKKFKVF. The DNA of the CDR3 is TGTGCCACCTGGGATAGATTCAAGAGTTGGGCAAAAAAATTCAAGGTATTT.

In its sample, this clone ranks as large. The V gene is TRGV10, the J gene TRGJ1 or TRGJ2. Here the J gene came from matching the DNA to germline, since TCRdb omits it. TRGV10 is annotated as an ORF whose role is uncertain. This CDR3 is built from 15 residues. J gave up 0 bases and V 8 bases, and 11 bases lay outside the gene matches. The CDR3: CAAWDRGGNYYKKLF. The CDR3, as DNA: TGTGCTGCGTGGGATCGGGGTGGGAATTATTATAAGAAACTCTTT.

In its sample, this clone ranks as medium-sized. The chain uses TRGV3 and TRGJ1 or TRGJ2. Germline matching of the DNA provided the J gene here, since TCRdb leaves it blank. This CDR3 is 13 amino acids long. Trimming removed 0 bases from V and 12 bases from J; junction bases left unmatched: 11. Germline V gives CDR1 VTNTFY, CDR2 YDVSTARD (reference sequence). CDR3 amino acids: CATWDRLGFGKLF. The CDR3 nucleotides are TGTGCCACCTGGGACAGGCTAGGGTTCGGGAAACTCTTT.

By share of the sample, this clone is medium-sized. The V gene is TRGV4, the J gene TRGJ1 or TRGJ2. TCRdb supplies no J gene; here it was assigned by aligning the nucleotide sequence to germline. This CDR3 region has 13 residues. V shed 1 base and J 3 bases; nucleotides not matched to a gene: 3. Looked up from germline, CDR1 is EGSTGY and CDR2 is YDSYTSSV. The CDR3 loop is CATWDGTYYKKLF. Here the CDR3 DNA reads TGTGCCACCTGGGATGGTACTTATTATAAGAAACTCTTT.

This clone is labeled as large. The chain has TRGV3 and TRGJ1 or TRGJ2. Here the J gene came from matching the DNA to germline, since TCRdb omits it. The CDR3 runs 13 residues. Germline CDR1 is VTNTFY and CDR2 is YDVSTARD (reference sequence). Trimming removed 0 bases from V and 7 bases from J; junction bases left unmatched: 6. DNA for the CDR3: TGTGCCACCTGGGACAGGAATTTCTATAAGAAACTCTTT. Amino acids: CATWDRNFYKKLF.

The genes are TRGV5 and TRGJ1 or TRGJ2. No J gene is reported in TCRdb; it was inferred here by comparing the DNA with germline. The germline gives CDR1 VINAFY, CDR2 YDVSNSKD. The CDR3 is 11 amino acids. The V segment lost 4 bases and the J segment 7 bases; nucleotides outside the gene matches: 4. DNA for the CDR3: TGTGCCACCTGGGAACAGTATAAGAAACTCTTT. Amino acids: CATWEQYKKLF.

The V gene is TRGV10, the J gene TRGJP1. TCRdb is silent on the J gene; assignment here came from matching the DNA to germline. TRGV10 is designated an ORF whose function remains uncertain. This CDR3 has 14 residues. V lost 8 bases to trimming and J lost 12 bases; unmatched junction nucleotides: 16. The CDR3 region has the DNA TGTGCTGCGTGGGATTATGAGTGGGTTCGGTTCAAGATATTT. This codes for CAAWDYEWVRFKIF.

As for this clone: The DNA is left out, because the CDR3 cannot be placed on it with certainty; the CDR3 is given as TCRdb lists it. The J gene has no call, while the V gene is TRGV5. Including both end residues, the CDR3 is 19 amino acids long. Looked up from germline, CDR1 is VINAFY and CDR2 is YDVSNSKD. This CDR3 is CATWDRQGPRNSLAVEQHF.

V gene TRGV5 combines with J gene TRGJ1 or TRGJ2. The J gene, left out of TCRdb, was set here by checking the DNA against germline. The CDR3 runs to 15 residues. Germline loops: CDR1 VINAFY, CDR2 YDVSNSKD. Trimming removed 0 bases from V and 5 bases from J; junction bases left unmatched: 10. CDR3 amino acids: CATWDRRAENYKKLF. The DNA for the CDR3 is TGTGCCACCTGGGACAGGCGAGCGGAAAATTATAAGAAACTCTTT.

By share of the sample, this clone is medium-sized. The V gene is TRGV4, but the J gene lacks a call. Germline V lookup: CDR1 EGSTGY, CDR2 YDSYTSSV. The CDR3 is made up of 10 amino acids. The CDR3 coding sequence is TGTGCCACCTGGGATGGGCCGCGGCTCTTT. Translation gives CATWDGPRLF.

There are many counts of this clone. The TCRdb protein comes from a much larger clone and disagrees with this DNA's translation at residue 15, likely due to a read error; the protein given here is derived from the DNA. This rearrangement joins TRGV4 to TRGJP. TCRdb leaves out the J gene; it was filled in here by matching the DNA to germline. Germline values: CDR1 EGSTGY, CDR2 YDSYTSSV. This CDR3 is built from 21 residues. This CDR3 reads CATWDGHTNRVEELSKKIKVF. The CDR3 nucleotides are TGTGCCACCTGGGATGGGCACACGAACCGAGTTGAAGAGTTGAGCAAAAAAATCAAGGTATTT.

This clone is judged large. This chain connects TRGV4 to TRGJP2. Matching the DNA to germline supplied the J gene, which TCRdb does not give. The CDR3 runs 14 residues. V was clipped by 3 bases and J by 4 bases; unmatched bases: 5. The germline V gene encodes CDR1 EGSTGY and CDR2 YDSYTSSV. CDR3 DNA: TGTGCCACCTGGGATCTAATTAGTGATTGGATCAAGACGTTT. This codes for CATWDLISDWIKTF.

A note on this clone: One base separates it from a far larger clone, so it is likely a read error. Other nucleotide sequences from this sample produce the same CDR3. As DNA, the CDR3 is TGCGCCACCTGGGATGGGCACACGAACCGAGTTGAAGAGTTGGGCAAAAAAATCAAGGTATTT. This codes for CATWDGHTNRVEELGKKIKVF. This rearrangement joins TRGV4 to TRGJP. The J gene, not given by TCRdb, was assigned here from a germline match of the nucleotide sequence. CDR3 length: 21 amino acids. The germline CDR1 and CDR2 sequences are EGSTGY and YDSYTSSV.

This clone was counted only a few times. This DNA's translation differs at residue 20 from TCRdb's protein, which comes from a much larger clone; a read error is likely, and the protein shown is translated from the DNA. This rearrangement joins TRGV4 to TRGJP1. TCRdb supplies no J gene; here it was assigned by aligning the nucleotide sequence to germline. This CDR3 contains 21 residues. Germline V lookup: CDR1 EGSTGY, CDR2 YDSYTSSV. After removal of 0 bases from V and 15 bases from J, the junction contained 34 bases not matched to a gene. CDR3 amino acids: CATWDGHTNRVEELGKKIKIF. The CDR3 DNA sequence: TGTGCCACCTGGGATGGGCACACGAACCGAGTTGAAGAGTTGGGCAAAAAAATCAAGATATTT.

This clone showed up just a few times. It is likely a read error: a sequence one base away is far more abundant. This same CDR3 is encoded by further DNA sequences in the sample. J gene calling gave no result, while the V gene is TRGV10. TRGV10 is marked as an open reading frame, function uncertain. The CDR3 has 18 amino acids. CDR3 region: CAAWDPSNRNTTGWFKIF. The CDR3 DNA follows: TGTGCTGCGTGGGATCCCTCGAACCGAAATACCACTGGTTGGTTCAAAATATTT.

This clone is deemed medium-sized. The rearrangement uses TRGV9 and TRGJ1 or TRGJ2. Germline matching of the DNA provided the J gene here, since TCRdb leaves it blank. V was clipped by 0 bases and J by 2 bases; unmatched bases: 10. This CDR3 has 16 residues. Germline CDR1 reads GITISATS; CDR2 reads ISYDGTV (reference sequence). CDR3 DNA: TGTGCCTTGTGGGAGGTGCCCCCCTTACATTATTATAAGAAACTCTTT. Residues: CALWEVPPLHYYKKLF.

In its sample, this clone ranks as large. The J gene is TRGJP1, the V gene TRGV3. TCRdb gives no J gene; it was assigned here by matching the DNA to germline. V shed 4 bases, J shed 5 bases, and the junction held 7 bases outside the gene matches. The CDR3 is 14 amino acids. Germline assignment: CDR1 VTNTFY and CDR2 YDVSTARD (reference sequence). The CDR3, as DNA: TGTGCCACCTGGGAGAAGTTTACTGGTTGGTTCAAGATATTT. Translated, it gives CATWEKFTGWFKIF.

Note on this clone: Because the CDR3's place on the DNA is in doubt, the DNA is left out and the CDR3 is given as listed by TCRdb. For the V gene the call is TRGV2; the J gene has no call. Germline V gene lookup returns CDR1 EGSNGY and CDR2 YDSYNSKV. The CDR3 is 18 amino acids in total, end residues counted. Here the CDR3 reads CATWDGLYRNSLAVEQHF.

On this clone itself: This likely traces to a read error, being one base from a far larger clone. Other DNA sequences within the sample encode an identical CDR3. In nucleotides, the CDR3 is TGTGCCACCTGGGACTCTCAATATAGTAGCGATTGGATCAAGACGTTT. Translating gives CATWDSQYSSDWIKTF. V is TRGV3 and J is TRGJP2. No J gene was available from TCRdb, and it was assigned here by a germline match of the DNA. Per the germline V gene, CDR1 is VTNTFY and CDR2 is YDVSTARD (reference sequence). This CDR3 spans 16 amino acids.

This clone is categorized as large (0.1 to 1%). J is TRGJP1 and V is TRGV3. No J gene is reported in TCRdb; it was inferred here by comparing the DNA with germline. With 0 bases clipped from V and 11 bases from J, the junction kept 6 bases outside the gene matches. Germline V gives CDR1 VTNTFY, CDR2 YDVSTARD (reference sequence). The CDR3 runs to 13 residues. The CDR3, as DNA: TGTGCCACCTGGGACAGGCGTCGATGGTTCAAGATATTT. It encodes CATWDRRRWFKIF.

This clone was counted only a few times. TCRdb's entry gives the protein of a much larger clone, which mismatches this DNA's translation at residue 11, likely from a read error; the protein reported here is translated from the DNA. No call exists for the J gene, whereas the V gene is TRGV4. The germline V gene encodes CDR1 EGSTGY and CDR2 YDSYTSSV. The CDR3 contains 13 residues. The CDR3 nucleotides read TGTGCCACCTGGGATATGAATTATTATAAGAACCTCTTT. Translation gives CATWDMNYYKNLF.